Listed here are 4 T cell receptor beta chains from one sample, sequenced in a study of breast tumors, draining lymph nodes, adjacent tissues. TCRdb ran MiXCR on the multiplex PCR reads and lists one entry per CDR3 protein. The sample holds under 70,000 distinct CDR3 sequences, roughly 40% seen once. Source material: breast tumor tissue. The receptors stem from a female donor with breast cancer. Some clones in this sample may be carry-over from other donors' samples.

The CDR3 region is CASINVGTHNEKLFF. CDR3 bases: TGTGCCAGCATCAACGTGGGGACACACAATGAAAAACTGTTTTTT. J is TRBJ1-4 and V is TRBV6-6, with D possibly TRBD1 on 6 matching bases. CDR3 length: 15 residues. The germline V and J ends were trimmed by 7 bases and 5 bases, with 17 bases remaining between them. Germline-derived CDR1 and CDR2 are MNHNY and SVGAGI (reference sequence).

This chain uses TRBV7-2 with TRBJ2-2; 9 positions agree with TRBD1. J was trimmed by 8 bases and V by 5 bases; bases with no gene match: 3. Germline values: CDR1 SGHTA, CDR2 FQGNSA. The CDR3 spans 13 residues. The CDR3 nucleotides are TGTGCCAGCAGCCAGGGACAGGGAGGGGAGCTGTTTTTT. Residues: CASSQGQGGELFF.

This chain joins TRBV15 and TRBJ1-2; the match to TRBD1 covers 9 bases. The CDR3 is made up of 15 amino acids. Germline CDR1 is LNHNV and CDR2 is YYDKDF (reference sequence). The trim removed 2 bases at V and 2 bases at J, leaving 3 bases unmatched. The CDR3 sequence is CATSRIGTGNYGYTF. CDR3 nucleotide sequence: TGTGCCACCAGCAGAATCGGGACAGGGAACTATGGCTACACCTTC.

In this sample, this clonotype turned up many times. The rearrangement uses TRBV6-1 and TRBJ1-5, with TRBD1 matching 9 bases. CDR1 is MNHNS and CDR2 is SASEGT in the germline V gene. V was clipped by 5 bases and J by 7 bases; unmatched bases: 6. This CDR3 region has 14 residues. The chain's CDR3 is CASSLQGARQPQHF. CDR3 in DNA: TGTGCCAGCAGTTTACAGGGGGCCAGGCAGCCCCAGCATTTT.